Below are 5 T cell receptor beta chains sequenced from a single sample in a study of cytomegalovirus exposure and HLA in healthy donors. PCR was performed using 60 Vbeta and 13 Jbeta primers. Profiled with immunoSEQ multiplex PCR; TCRdb holds only in-frame clones, not every one. The data show about 120,000 clones, with over 70% seen just once and around 1.5% held by the top ten. The sequencing input was PBMCs. The source is a woman between 18 and 29 years old in good health and CMV-seronegative.

The sample holds a few counts of this clone. The V gene is TRBV7-9, the J gene TRBJ2-7, with 8 bases fitting TRBD1. Germline trimming cut 5 bases from V and 2 bases from J; bases unmatched to any gene: 5. This CDR3 has 14 residues. CDR1 and CDR2 from the germline V gene are SEHNR and FQNEAQ (reference sequence). DNA of the CDR3: TGTGCCAGCAGCGCGGGACAGGCTCCCTACGAGCAGTACTTC. It translates to CASSAGQAPYEQYF.

This chain links TRBV2 with TRBJ1-5, with 9 positions matching TRBD1. CDR1 is SNHLY and CDR2 is FYNNEI in the germline V gene. J gave up 7 bases and V 6 bases, and 7 bases lay outside the gene matches. The CDR3 contains 14 residues. CDR3 sequence (DNA): TGTGCCAGCAGCCTCGGACAGGGGAGGCAGCCCCAGCATTTT. This codes for CASSLGQGRQPQHF.

A few counts support this clone. The chain combines TRBV6-1 with TRBJ2-7; 7 bases align to TRBD2. The CDR3 sequence is 15 residues long. With 7 bases clipped from V and 7 bases from J, the junction kept 16 bases outside the gene matches. The germline V gene has CDR1 MNHNS and CDR2 SASEGT. The CDR3 bases are TGTGCCAGCAATTTCCAAGGCGGGGGTTTGGGTGAGCAGTACTTC. Translation: CASNFQGGGLGEQYF.

The genes are TRBV14 and TRBJ1-1; D is unresolved. The germline gives CDR1 SGHDN, CDR2 FVKESK. Trimming took off 1 base at V and 1 base at J, with 4 bases between the two ends. The CDR3 loop spans 13 amino acids. The CDR3 sequence is CASSQVRNTEAFF. The CDR3 region has the DNA TGTGCCAGCAGCCAAGTTAGGAACACTGAAGCTTTCTTT.

The J gene is TRBJ2-7, the V gene TRBV13; D is perhaps TRBD2 (6 bases). The CDR3 has 13 residues. Germline V gene sequence: CDR1 PRHDT, CDR2 FYEKMQ (reference sequence). V gave up 4 bases and J gave up 7 bases, with 14 bases separating them. DNA for the CDR3: TGTGCCAGCAGCTCTGGCCGTGCGGGAGAGCAGTACTTC. This sequence encodes CASSSGRAGEQYF.